Sequencing of this TCR beta chain was carried out in a study of PD-1 blockade in classical Hodgkin lymphoma. Study-wide context: Once every 2 weeks, patients received intravenous nivolumab at 3 mg/kg.

Data came from immunoSEQ multiplex PCR; TCRdb stores just in-frame clones and leaves some out. The sample includes fewer than 25,000 clones, roughly 72% of them seen just once. No patient escaped relapse after autologous stem cell transplantation, and brentuximab vedotin exposure varied. Between the trimmed V and J ends, which lost 6 bases and 3 bases, there was a span of 8 bases. Germline assignment: CDR1 MNHNY and CDR2 SVGAGI (reference sequence). This CDR3 spans 13 amino acids. The receptor was derived from a human donor with classical Hodgkin lymphoma. This sample comprised peripheral blood mononuclear cells (PBMCs), obtained at baseline. The chain is built from TRBV6-6 and TRBJ1-4, with D perhaps matching TRBD1 (6 bases). The DNA of the CDR3 is TGTGCCAGCAGAGGACAGCCTAATGAAAAACTGTTTTTT. Protein: CASRGQPNEKLFF.